These 8 T cell receptor beta chains originate from one sample sequenced in a study of post-analysis software for immune sequencing data. Included in the TCR beta cDNA libraries were unique molecular identifiers. One entry per CDR3 protein results from TCRdb running MiXCR on the PCR reads. The profile shows roughly 600,000 distinct CDR3 sequences, roughly 46% of them singletons. Findings of the study overall: Roughly five TRBV segments appeared more often in patients than in controls, and TRBV5-6, TRBV5-1 and TRBV20-1 were among these.

No cognate antigen is known for these TCRs. The sample was blood. The source is a girl aged 10 to 17 with multiple sclerosis.

The chain links TRBV20-1 to TRBJ1-5; TRBD1 matches at 8 bases. V dropped 5 bases and J dropped 1; count of bases not matched to a gene: 10. Germline CDR1 DFQATT, CDR2 SNEGSKA (reference sequence). This CDR3 has 16 amino acids. The CDR3 loop reads CSAHGQGGRSNQPQHF. CDR3 sequence (DNA): TGCAGTGCTCATGGACAGGGCGGGCGGAGCAATCAGCCCCAGCATTTT.

This clonotype has only a few counts. The chain recombines TRBV27 with TRBJ1-2; tentatively, D is TRBD1 (6 bases). The CDR3 spans 14 residues. Per germline, CDR1 MNHEY and CDR2 SMNVEV (reference sequence). V was cut by 3 bases and J by 7 bases, with 15 bases left in between. The CDR3 sequence: CASSFSARGPGYTF. CDR3 nucleotides: TGTGCCAGCAGTTTCAGTGCCAGGGGACCTGGCTACACCTTC.

The V and J genes are TRBV5-1 and TRBJ2-3; weak D call: TRBD2 (6 bases). Germline V CDR1 and CDR2: SGHRS, YFSETQ. CDR3 length: 18 residues. Trimming left V 4 bases short and J 0 bases short, with 21 bases between. The CDR3 spells CASSPEGSGRSSTDTQYF. In nucleotides, the CDR3 is TGCGCCAGCAGCCCGGAGGGGTCTGGGAGATCGAGCACAGATACGCAGTATTTT.

The chain recombines TRBV4-1 with TRBJ2-7, with D perhaps being TRBD1 or TRBD2 (5 bases each). Trimming cost V 0 bases and J 2 bases, with 14 bases left between them. There are 16 residues in the CDR3. The germline V gene encodes CDR1 MGHRA and CDR2 YSYEKL. The CDR3 nucleotides are TGCGCCAGCAGCCAAGATCTAGGGTTGGGACCCTACGAGCAGTACTTC. The encoded protein is CASSQDLGLGPYEQYF.

This chain links TRBV7-9 with TRBJ1-4; 10 bases are shared with TRBD1. CDR1 is SEHNR, CDR2 FQNEAQ, per germline (reference sequence). This CDR3 comprises 15 residues. The trim removed 5 bases at V and 7 bases at J, leaving 7 bases unmatched. The CDR3 protein is CASSEGTGDGEKLFF. For the CDR3, the DNA is TGTGCCAGCAGCGAGGGGACAGGGGATGGTGAAAAACTGTTTTTT.

This clonotype was counted only a few times. V usage is TRBV10-3 and J usage is TRBJ1-2; no firm D call. Trimming took off 8 bases at V and 2 bases at J, with 12 bases between the two ends. Germline CDR1 reads ENHRY; CDR2 reads SYGVKD. The CDR3 is 13 amino acids. CDR3 protein: CAIGSGENYGYTF. The CDR3 nucleotides read TGTGCCATCGGCAGCGGGGAGAACTATGGCTACACCTTC.

This clonotype was counted between two and nine times. The chain has TRBV20-1 and TRBJ2-1, with 13 bases fitting TRBD2. CDR1 DFQATT and CDR2 SNEGSKA come from the germline V gene (reference sequence). V lost 0 bases, J lost 3 bases, and 8 bases stayed unmatched. This CDR3 contains 18 residues. The CDR3 protein is CSARDSEGLAGFYNEQFF. The CDR3 DNA sequence: TGCAGTGCTAGAGATTCGGAGGGACTAGCGGGGTTCTACAATGAGCAGTTCTTC.

The V call is TRBV12-3 or TRBV12-4, the J call TRBJ1-2; D gene unclear. Deletions cut 6 bases from V and 8 bases from J, with 19 bases between. CDR3 size: 14 residues. Here the CDR3 DNA reads TGTGCCAGCAGGGTGGAGGCTTCCTCCCGGGGCTACACCTTC. Translating it yields CASRVEASSRGYTF.